Listed below are T cell receptor beta chains from one sample, sequenced in a study of blood T cell repertoires in COVID-19. Repertoires were generated with immunoSEQ multiplex PCR, while TCRdb's copy carries only in-frame clones and drops some. Among fewer than 40,000 clones listed, 90% were seen once. Sequencing was carried out using peripheral blood. These receptors were obtained from a man aged 55 to 70 with active COVID-19. Both conserved end residues are part of each CDR3. The order of the fields is J gene, D gene, clone size, V gene, CDR3 protein, CDR3 DNA. D genes are given only for firm matches. For some rows the clone size is stated as once, few or many, or as a class when expanded; others skip it.

J gene: TRBJ2-3
D gene: -
clone size: -
V gene: TRBV7-3
CDR3 protein: CASSPYNAVAQYF
CDR3 DNA: TGTGCCAGCAGTCCCTATAATGCGGTCGCGCAGTATTTT

J gene: TRBJ1-1
D gene: -
clone size: -
V gene: TRBV7-9
CDR3 protein: CASSSELGRGTEAFF
CDR3 DNA: TGTGCCAGCAGCTCGGAACTAGGGCGGGGGACTGAAGCTTTCTTT

J gene: TRBJ2-5
D gene: -
clone size: -
V gene: TRBV11-3
CDR3 protein: CASSASLGVQETQYF
CDR3 DNA: TGTGCCAGCAGCGCGAGCTTAGGGGTTCAAGAGACCCAGTACTTC

J gene: TRBJ2-3
D gene: TRBD1
clone size: -
V gene: TRBV5-1
CDR3 protein: CASSWDREGDTQYF
CDR3 DNA: TGCGCCAGCAGCTGGGACAGGGAGGGAGATACGCAGTATTTT

J gene: TRBJ1-1
D gene: TRBD1
clone size: -
V gene: TRBV4-3
CDR3 protein: CASSQVPGQGRGSAFF
CDR3 DNA: TGCGCCAGCAGCCAAGTTCCAGGACAGGGTCGGGGTTCAGCTTTCTTT

J gene: TRBJ1-1
D gene: TRBD1
clone size: -
V gene: TRBV27
CDR3 protein: CASSLGTGSTEAFF
CDR3 DNA: TGTGCCAGCAGTTTGGGGACAGGGTCGACTGAAGCTTTCTTT

J gene: TRBJ1-1
D gene: -
clone size: few
V gene: TRBV30
CDR3 protein: CAWSIGGLNTEAFF
CDR3 DNA: TGTGCCTGGAGTATCGGGGGTCTGAACACTGAAGCTTTCTTT

J gene: TRBJ2-6
D gene: TRBD2
clone size: -
V gene: TRBV7-2
CDR3 protein: CASSFTSGGAGANVLTF
CDR3 DNA: TGTGCCAGCAGCTTCACTAGCGGGGGCGCTGGGGCCAACGTCCTGACTTTC

J gene: TRBJ2-1
D gene: TRBD1
clone size: -
V gene: TRBV5-1
CDR3 protein: CASSPWTGNEQFF
CDR3 DNA: TGCGCCAGCAGCCCCTGGACAGGCAATGAGCAGTTCTTC

J gene: TRBJ1-2
D gene: TRBD1
clone size: -
V gene: TRBV28
CDR3 protein: CASSTRTGFNSGYTF
CDR3 DNA: TGTGCCAGCAGTACCAGGACAGGGTTCAACAGTGGCTACACCTTC

J gene: TRBJ2-1
D gene: TRBD2
clone size: few
V gene: TRBV5-1
CDR3 protein: CASSWKLADPYNEQFF
CDR3 DNA: TGCGCCAGCAGCTGGAAGCTAGCGGACCCCTACAATGAGCAGTTCTTC

J gene: TRBJ2-1
D gene: -
clone size: -
V gene: TRBV6-6
CDR3 protein: CASSYPTPAREQFF
CDR3 DNA: TGTGCCAGCAGTTACCCAACCCCAGCGCGTGAGCAGTTCTTC

J gene: TRBJ2-3
D gene: TRBD2
clone size: -
V gene: TRBV9
CDR3 protein: CASSTIAGVGDTQYF
CDR3 DNA: TGTGCCAGCAGCACCATAGCGGGGGTGGGGGATACGCAGTATTTT

J gene: TRBJ2-2
D gene: TRBD1
clone size: -
V gene: TRBV7-6
CDR3 protein: CASSLGETGGFLGTGELFF
CDR3 DNA: TGTGCCAGCAGCTTAGGGGAGACAGGGGGCTTTTTAGGCACCGGGGAGCTGTTTTTT

J gene: TRBJ1-6
D gene: -
clone size: -
V gene: TRBV28
CDR3 protein: CASSSHRAGSYNSPLHF
CDR3 DNA: TGTGCCAGCAGTTCTCACAGGGCAGGCTCCTATAATTCACCCCTCCACTTT

J gene: TRBJ2-7
D gene: -
clone size: -
V gene: TRBV10-3
CDR3 protein: CAISGLTASSYEQYF
CDR3 DNA: TGTGCCATCAGTGGCTTGACAGCAAGCTCCTACGAGCAGTACTTC

J gene: TRBJ2-7
D gene: TRBD2
clone size: -
V gene: TRBV10-2
CDR3 protein: CASIGLAGDYEQYF
CDR3 DNA: TGCGCCAGCATCGGACTAGCGGGGGACTACGAGCAGTACTTC

J gene: TRBJ2-6
D gene: -
clone size: -
V gene: TRBV18
CDR3 protein: CASSPLGSGANVLTF
CDR3 DNA: TGTGCCAGCTCACCCCTCGGGAGTGGGGCCAACGTCCTGACTTTC

J gene: TRBJ2-2
D gene: TRBD2
clone size: -
V gene: TRBV13
CDR3 protein: CASSCGLAGGPTGELFF
CDR3 DNA: TGTGCCAGCAGCTGCGGACTAGCGGGGGGGCCCACCGGGGAGCTGTTTTTT

J gene: TRBJ1-2
D gene: TRBD1
clone size: -
V gene: TRBV12-3/TRBV12-4
CDR3 protein: CASSLTGSYGYTF
CDR3 DNA: TGTGCCAGCAGCTTGACAGGGAGCTATGGCTACACCTTC

J gene: TRBJ1-4
D gene: -
clone size: -
V gene: TRBV11-2
CDR3 protein: CASSLEGRGGEKLFF
CDR3 DNA: TGTGCCAGCAGCTTAGAAGGCAGGGGTGGAGAAAAACTGTTTTTT

J gene: TRBJ1-2
D gene: -
clone size: -
V gene: TRBV12-2
CDR3 protein: CASRLPNGYTF
CDR3 DNA: TGTGCAAGTCGCCTACCAAATGGCTACACCTTC

J gene: TRBJ2-5
D gene: -
clone size: -
V gene: TRBV7-6
CDR3 protein: CASSLGTIQETQYF
CDR3 DNA: TGTGCCAGCAGCTTAGGGACTATCCAAGAGACCCAGTACTTC

J gene: TRBJ2-2
D gene: TRBD1
clone size: -
V gene: TRBV9
CDR3 protein: CASSASGTVLSGELFF
CDR3 DNA: TGTGCCAGCAGCGCCTCAGGGACAGTGTTGTCCGGGGAGCTGTTTTTT

J gene: TRBJ1-1
D gene: -
clone size: -
V gene: TRBV7-2
CDR3 protein: CASSFIGGLLEMNTEAFF
CDR3 DNA: TGTGCCAGCAGCTTCATCGGGGGTTTGCTAGAAATGAACACTGAAGCTTTCTTT

J gene: TRBJ2-7
D gene: -
clone size: -
V gene: TRBV6-5
CDR3 protein: CASSYGQSYEQYF
CDR3 DNA: TGTGCCAGCAGTTACGGGCAGTCCTACGAGCAGTACTTC

J gene: TRBJ2-5
D gene: TRBD2
clone size: -
V gene: TRBV11-3
CDR3 protein: CASVGTSGGQREETQYF
CDR3 DNA: TGTGCCAGCGTCGGGACTAGCGGGGGCCAACGAGAAGAGACCCAGTACTTC

J gene: TRBJ1-1
D gene: -
clone size: -
V gene: TRBV25-1
CDR3 protein: CASSDYPLSEAFF
CDR3 DNA: TGTGCCAGCAGTGACTACCCATTAAGTGAAGCTTTCTTT

J gene: TRBJ2-2
D gene: -
clone size: -
V gene: TRBV9
CDR3 protein: CASSVSPVPTGELFF
CDR3 DNA: TGTGCCAGCAGCGTATCCCCAGTGCCCACCGGGGAGCTGTTTTTT

J gene: TRBJ1-1
D gene: -
clone size: -
V gene: TRBV27
CDR3 protein: CASSLRGRNTEAFF
CDR3 DNA: TGTGCCAGCAGTTTAAGAGGAAGGAACACTGAAGCTTTCTTT

J gene: TRBJ2-7
D gene: TRBD1
clone size: -
V gene: TRBV6-2/TRBV6-3
CDR3 protein: CASSSGQGVYEQYF
CDR3 DNA: TGTGCCAGCAGCTCCGGACAGGGAGTCTACGAGCAGTACTTC

J gene: TRBJ2-1
D gene: -
clone size: -
V gene: TRBV7-2
CDR3 protein: CATSLGVYEQFF
CDR3 DNA: TGTGCAACCAGCTTGGGAGTGTATGAGCAGTTCTTC

J gene: TRBJ1-5
D gene: -
clone size: -
V gene: TRBV18
CDR3 protein: CASSPGWQGNQPQHF
CDR3 DNA: TGTGCCAGCTCACCAGGATGGCAGGGCAATCAGCCCCAGCATTTT

J gene: TRBJ2-1
D gene: -
clone size: -
V gene: TRBV4-1
CDR3 protein: CASSPRVVSEQFF
CDR3 DNA: TGCGCCAGCAGCCCCAGGGTAGTGAGTGAGCAGTTCTTC

J gene: TRBJ2-4
D gene: TRBD1
clone size: -
V gene: TRBV28
CDR3 protein: CASNTGALAKNIQYF
CDR3 DNA: TGTGCCAGCAATACAGGGGCACTAGCCAAAAACATTCAGTACTTC

J gene: TRBJ2-5
D gene: TRBD2
clone size: -
V gene: TRBV6-5
CDR3 protein: CASSYLAGGAWETQYF
CDR3 DNA: TGTGCCAGCAGTTACTTAGCGGGGGGGGCGTGGGAGACCCAGTACTTC

J gene: TRBJ1-2
D gene: TRBD1
clone size: once
V gene: TRBV12-3/TRBV12-4
CDR3 protein: CASSRADRGYTF
CDR3 DNA: TGTGCCAGCAGCCGTGCGGACAGGGGCTACACCTTC

J gene: TRBJ2-2
D gene: TRBD1
clone size: -
V gene: TRBV5-1
CDR3 protein: CASRGQVNTGELFF
CDR3 DNA: TGCGCCAGCAGGGGACAGGTGAACACCGGGGAGCTGTTTTTT

J gene: TRBJ2-1
D gene: TRBD1
clone size: -
V gene: TRBV4-3
CDR3 protein: CASSQSLGQGMGNEQFF
CDR3 DNA: TGCGCCAGCAGCCAATCATTGGGACAGGGGATGGGTAATGAGCAGTTCTTC

J gene: TRBJ2-2
D gene: TRBD2
clone size: -
V gene: TRBV5-1
CDR3 protein: CASSTREGRTGELFF
CDR3 DNA: TGCGCCAGCAGCACAAGGGAGGGTCGCACCGGGGAGCTGTTTTTT

J gene: TRBJ2-2
D gene: TRBD1
clone size: -
V gene: TRBV27
CDR3 protein: CASSAHNRGRPGELFF
CDR3 DNA: TGTGCCAGCAGTGCTCACAACAGGGGGCGTCCCGGGGAGCTGTTTTTT

J gene: TRBJ2-7
D gene: TRBD2
clone size: once
V gene: TRBV5-1
CDR3 protein: CASSPQQGLAGHSYEQYF
CDR3 DNA: TGCGCCAGCAGCCCCCAGCAGGGCCTAGCGGGGCACTCCTACGAGCAGTACTTC

J gene: TRBJ2-3
D gene: TRBD1
clone size: -
V gene: TRBV7-9
CDR3 protein: CASSRPGQGADTQYF
CDR3 DNA: TGTGCCAGCAGCCGCCCGGGACAGGGGGCAGATACGCAGTATTTT

J gene: TRBJ2-3
D gene: TRBD2
clone size: -
V gene: TRBV10-3
CDR3 protein: CAISDFAGGAGDTQYF
CDR3 DNA: TGTGCCATCAGTGACTTTGCGGGGGGTGCCGGAGATACGCAGTATTTT

J gene: TRBJ1-4
D gene: -
clone size: -
V gene: TRBV7-8
CDR3 protein: CASSLKRQLATNEKLFF
CDR3 DNA: TGTGCCAGCAGCCTAAAAAGACAGCTTGCAACTAATGAAAAACTGTTTTTT

J gene: TRBJ2-5
D gene: TRBD2
clone size: -
V gene: TRBV7-2
CDR3 protein: CASSTGTISQETQYF
CDR3 DNA: TGTGCCAGCAGCACCGGGACTATCTCCCAAGAGACCCAGTACTTC

J gene: TRBJ2-2
D gene: -
clone size: -
V gene: TRBV7-3
CDR3 protein: CASSLTPLQGANTGELFF
CDR3 DNA: TGTGCCAGCAGCTTAACACCCCTACAGGGAGCGAACACCGGGGAGCTGTTTTTT

J gene: TRBJ1-2
D gene: TRBD1
clone size: -
V gene: TRBV27
CDR3 protein: CASSLQGQYGSGYTF
CDR3 DNA: TGTGCCAGCAGTTTACAGGGACAGTACGGTTCTGGCTACACCTTC

J gene: TRBJ2-1
D gene: TRBD1
clone size: -
V gene: TRBV13
CDR3 protein: CASSLGTGEEQFF
CDR3 DNA: TGTGCCAGCAGCTTAGGGACAGGGGAGGAGCAGTTCTTC

J gene: TRBJ1-5
D gene: -
clone size: -
V gene: TRBV6-1
CDR3 protein: CASSEAGSGQPQHF
CDR3 DNA: TGTGCCAGCAGTGAAGCCGGTTCGGGTCAGCCCCAGCATTTT